The clone carrying this T cell receptor beta chain was counted ten times or more. Antigen unknown. The sample is drawn from a study of shared clonotypes between healthy human individuals. Across the whole study: Used for every donor were three CD4 naive, three CD4 memory, two CD8 naive and one CD8 memory plate.

Produced via immunoSEQ multiplex PCR; TCRdb's table is partial and in-frame only. Among more than 900,000 clones listed, 75% to 80% were seen once. CDR3 length equals 15 residues. The ends were cut back, 6 bases at V and 0 bases at J, with 15 bases in the middle. CDR1 and CDR2 from the germline V gene are SQVTM and ANQGSEA. Regarding the study as a whole: On the whole, naive subsets had larger estimated richness than memory subsets had. The expectation was that sequencing depth would affect clonotype sharing among donors.

The chain links TRBV29-1 to TRBJ1-5; TRBD1 is a possible D gene (5 bases). The sequence was obtained from a man younger than 30 in good health. Some clones in this sample may be carry-over from other donors' samples. Sequencing input: memory CD4+ T cells from PBMCs. Regarding subset: CD45RA-negative fraction. The CDR3 bases are TGCAGCGTCGATTCAGAAGGGGCTAGCAATCAGCCCCAGCATTTT. It yields the protein CSVDSEGASNQPQHF.